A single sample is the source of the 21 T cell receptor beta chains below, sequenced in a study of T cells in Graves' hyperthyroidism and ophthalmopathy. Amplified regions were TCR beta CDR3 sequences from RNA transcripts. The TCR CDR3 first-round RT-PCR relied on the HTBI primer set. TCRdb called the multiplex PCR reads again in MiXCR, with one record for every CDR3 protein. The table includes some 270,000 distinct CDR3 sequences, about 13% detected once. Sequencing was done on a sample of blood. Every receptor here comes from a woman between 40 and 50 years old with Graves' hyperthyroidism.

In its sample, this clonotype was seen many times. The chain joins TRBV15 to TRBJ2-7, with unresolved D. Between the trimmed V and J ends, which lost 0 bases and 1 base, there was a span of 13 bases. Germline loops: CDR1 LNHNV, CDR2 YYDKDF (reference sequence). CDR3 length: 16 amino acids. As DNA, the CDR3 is TGTGCCACCAGCAGAGATTTGGCTAGGGCTTCCTACGAGCAGTACTTC. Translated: CATSRDLARASYEQYF. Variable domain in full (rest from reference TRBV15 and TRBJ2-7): DAMVIQNPRYQVTQFGKPVTLSCSQTLNHNVMYWYQQKSSQAPKLLFHYYDKDFNNEADTPDNFQSRRPNTSFCFLDIRSPGLGDTAMYLCATSRDLARASYEQYFGPGTRLTVT.

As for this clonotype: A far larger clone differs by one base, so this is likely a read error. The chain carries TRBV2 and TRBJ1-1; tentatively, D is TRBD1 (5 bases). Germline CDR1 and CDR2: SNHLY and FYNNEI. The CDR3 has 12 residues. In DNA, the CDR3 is TGTGCCAGCAGACGGGGGAACACTGGAGCTTTCTTT. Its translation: CASRRGNTGAFF.

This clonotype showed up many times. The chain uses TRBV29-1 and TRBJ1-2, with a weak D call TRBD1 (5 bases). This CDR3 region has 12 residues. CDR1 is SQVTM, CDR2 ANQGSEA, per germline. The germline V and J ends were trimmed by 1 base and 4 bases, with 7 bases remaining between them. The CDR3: CSVEVQVYGYTF. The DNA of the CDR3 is TGCAGCGTTGAAGTACAGGTCTATGGCTACACCTTC.

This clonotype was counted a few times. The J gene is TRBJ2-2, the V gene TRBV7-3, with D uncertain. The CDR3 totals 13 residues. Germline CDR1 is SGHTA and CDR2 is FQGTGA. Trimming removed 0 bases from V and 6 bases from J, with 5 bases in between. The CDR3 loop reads CASSLTVAGELFF. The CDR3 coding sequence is TGTGCCAGCAGCTTAACGGTCGCCGGGGAGCTGTTTTTT.

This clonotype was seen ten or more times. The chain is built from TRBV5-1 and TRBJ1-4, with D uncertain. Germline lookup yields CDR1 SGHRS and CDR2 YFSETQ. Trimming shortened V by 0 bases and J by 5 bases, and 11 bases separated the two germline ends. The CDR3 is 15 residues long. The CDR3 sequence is CASSLASWSNEKLFF. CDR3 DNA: TGCGCCAGCAGCTTGGCCAGCTGGAGCAATGAAAAACTGTTTTTT.

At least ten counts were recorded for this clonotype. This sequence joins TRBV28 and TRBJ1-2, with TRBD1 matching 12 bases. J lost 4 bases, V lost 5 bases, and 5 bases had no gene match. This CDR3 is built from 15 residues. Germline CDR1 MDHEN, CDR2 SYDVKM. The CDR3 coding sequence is TGTGCCAGCAGTGTGCCGGGACAGGGGGCCTATGGCTACACCTTC. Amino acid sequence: CASSVPGQGAYGYTF.

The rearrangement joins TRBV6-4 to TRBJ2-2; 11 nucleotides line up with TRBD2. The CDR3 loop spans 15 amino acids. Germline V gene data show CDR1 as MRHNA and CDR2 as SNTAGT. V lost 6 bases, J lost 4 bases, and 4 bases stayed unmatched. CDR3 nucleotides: TGTGCCAGCAGCGAGACTAGCGGGGTCACCGGGGAGCTGTTTTTT. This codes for CASSETSGVTGELFF.

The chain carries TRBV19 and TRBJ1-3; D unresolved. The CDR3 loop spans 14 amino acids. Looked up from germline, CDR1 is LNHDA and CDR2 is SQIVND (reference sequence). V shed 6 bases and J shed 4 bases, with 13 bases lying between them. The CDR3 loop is CASRQPSRGNTIYF. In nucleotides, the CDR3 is TGTGCCAGTAGACAGCCATCCCGGGGAAACACCATATATTTT.

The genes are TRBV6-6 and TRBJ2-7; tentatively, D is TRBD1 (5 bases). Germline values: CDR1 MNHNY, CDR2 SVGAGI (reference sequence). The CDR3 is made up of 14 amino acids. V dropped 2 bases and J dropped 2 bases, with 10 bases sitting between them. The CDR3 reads CASSYGRAAYEQYF. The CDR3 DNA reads TGTGCCAGCAGTTACGGCAGGGCGGCCTACGAGCAGTACTTC.

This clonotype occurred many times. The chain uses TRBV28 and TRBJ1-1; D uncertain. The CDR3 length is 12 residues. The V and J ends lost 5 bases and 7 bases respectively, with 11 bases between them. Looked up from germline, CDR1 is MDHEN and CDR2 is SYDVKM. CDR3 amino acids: CASSPRGDEAFF. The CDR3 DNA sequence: TGTGCCAGCAGTCCGCGAGGCGATGAAGCTTTCTTT.

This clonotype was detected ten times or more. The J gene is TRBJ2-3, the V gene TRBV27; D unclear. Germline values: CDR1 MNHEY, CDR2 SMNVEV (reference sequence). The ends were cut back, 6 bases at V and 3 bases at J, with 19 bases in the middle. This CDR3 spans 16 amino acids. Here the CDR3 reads CASRTLTLRATDTQYF. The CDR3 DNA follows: TGTGCCAGCAGAACCCTCACGTTGCGTGCAACAGATACGCAGTATTTT.

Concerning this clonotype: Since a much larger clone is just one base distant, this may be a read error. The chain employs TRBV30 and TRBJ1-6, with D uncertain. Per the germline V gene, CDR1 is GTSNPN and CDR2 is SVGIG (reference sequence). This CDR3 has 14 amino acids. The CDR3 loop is CAWSVGQSGSPPHF. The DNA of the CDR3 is TGTGCCTGGAGTGTAGGCCAGTCCGGTTCACCCCCCCACTTT.

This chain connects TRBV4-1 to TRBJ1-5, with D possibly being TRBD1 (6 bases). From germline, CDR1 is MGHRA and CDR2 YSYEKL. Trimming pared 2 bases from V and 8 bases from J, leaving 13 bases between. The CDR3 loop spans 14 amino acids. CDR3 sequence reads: CASSQNRVLEPQHF. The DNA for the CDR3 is TGCGCCAGCAGCCAAAACAGGGTATTGGAGCCCCAGCATTTT.

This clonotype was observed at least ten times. The CDR3 region is CASSSPDRSGSKAFF. The CDR3 DNA sequence: TGTGCCAGCAGTTCCCCCGACAGGAGTGGGAGTAAGGCTTTCTTT. The gene calls are TRBV28 and TRBJ1-1, with D perhaps matching TRBD1 (6 bases). Germline CDR1 reads MDHEN; CDR2 reads SYDVKM. V dropped 4 bases and J dropped 11 bases, with 23 bases sitting between them. This CDR3 is built from 15 residues.

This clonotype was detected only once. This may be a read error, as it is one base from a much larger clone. CDR3 DNA sequence: TGTGCCTGTAGTTCGCAGGTTAGCAATCAGCCCCAGCATTTT. Residues: CACSSQVSNQPQHF. This chain connects TRBV19 to TRBJ1-5, with D unclear. CDR3 length equals 14 residues. Germline V gene lookup returns CDR1 LNHDA and CDR2 SQIVND (reference sequence).

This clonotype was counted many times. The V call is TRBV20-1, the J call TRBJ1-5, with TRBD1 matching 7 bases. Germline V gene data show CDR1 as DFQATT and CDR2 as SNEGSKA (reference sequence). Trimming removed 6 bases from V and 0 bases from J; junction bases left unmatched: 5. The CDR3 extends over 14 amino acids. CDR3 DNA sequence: TGCAGTGCCGCGGACAGGAATAGCAATCAGCCCCAGCATTTT. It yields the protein CSAADRNSNQPQHF.

In DNA form, the CDR3 reads TGTGCCAGCAGCTTTAGCGGGAGCGGGCAGTACTTC. Translated, it gives CASSFSGSGQYF. J is TRBJ2-7 and V is TRBV5-4; 9 nucleotides agree with TRBD2. Germline V gene lookup returns CDR1 SGHNT and CDR2 YYREEE (reference sequence). V was pared by 2 bases and J by 9 bases, with 3 bases of the junction left unmatched. The CDR3 runs to 12 residues.

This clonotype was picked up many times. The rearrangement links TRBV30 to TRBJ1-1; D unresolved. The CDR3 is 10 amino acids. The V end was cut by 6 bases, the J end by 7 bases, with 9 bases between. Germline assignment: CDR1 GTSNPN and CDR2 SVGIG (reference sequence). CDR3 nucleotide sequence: TGTGCCTGCTCAACTAGTGAAGCTTTCTTT. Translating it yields CACSTSEAFF.

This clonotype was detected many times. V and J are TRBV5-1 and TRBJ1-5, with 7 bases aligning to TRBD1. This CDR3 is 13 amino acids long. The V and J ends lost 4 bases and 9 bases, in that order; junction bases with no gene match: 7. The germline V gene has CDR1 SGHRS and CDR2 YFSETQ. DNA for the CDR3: TGCGCCAGCAGCCTGACAGGGTCATCGCCCCAGCATTTT. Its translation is CASSLTGSSPQHF. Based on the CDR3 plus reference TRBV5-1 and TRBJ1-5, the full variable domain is KAGVTQTPRYLIKTRGQQVTLSCSPISGHRSVSWYQQTPGQGLQFLFEYFSETQRNKGNFPGRFSGRQFSNSRSEMNVSTLELGDSALYLCASSLTGSSPQHFGDGTRLSIL.

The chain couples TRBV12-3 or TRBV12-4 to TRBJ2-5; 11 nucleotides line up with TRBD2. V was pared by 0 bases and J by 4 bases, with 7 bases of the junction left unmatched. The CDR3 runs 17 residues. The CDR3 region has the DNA TGTGCCAGCAGTTTAGCGCCCCCGGGACTAGCGGTAGAGACCCAGTACTTC. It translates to CASSLAPPGLAVETQYF.

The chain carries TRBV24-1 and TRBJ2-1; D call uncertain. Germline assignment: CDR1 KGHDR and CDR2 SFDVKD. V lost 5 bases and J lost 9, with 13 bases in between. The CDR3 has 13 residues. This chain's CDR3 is CATSVAPWTEQFF. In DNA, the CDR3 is TGTGCCACCAGTGTAGCTCCGTGGACTGAGCAGTTCTTC.